This T cell receptor (beta chain) came from a study of chemoradiotherapy in HPV16-positive cancers. Here immunoSEQ multiplex PCR was the method, and the copy in TCRdb shows in-frame clones only, minus some. The sample lists roughly 28,000 clones, roughly 82% occurring once. V was cut by 0 bases and J by 6 bases, with 2 bases left in between. Germline V lookup: CDR1 SGHAT, CDR2 FQNNGV. This CDR3 region has 12 residues. Study outcomes and limitations: Only two HPV16-positive patients supplied the functional HPV-specificity definition.

A word on this clone: The target antigen is unknown.

The sequence was obtained from a human donor with HPV-associated anogenital cancer. The sample was blood, taken from a patient who underwent chemoradiotherapy. The V call is TRBV11-2, the J call TRBJ2-2; D remains unclear. The chain's CDR3 is CASSLDAGELFF. As DNA, the CDR3 is TGTGCCAGCAGCTTAGACGCCGGGGAGCTGTTTTTT. Looking up the rest from reference TRBV11-2 and TRBJ2-2 gives the full variable domain: EAGVAQSPRYKIIEKRQSVAFWCNPISGHATLYWYQQILGQGPKLLIQFQNNGVVDDSQLPKDRFSAERLKGVDSTLKIQPAKLEDSAVYLCASSLDAGELFFGEGSRLTVL.